A single sample gave rise to the 22 T cell receptor beta chains below, sequenced in a study of glioma-infiltrating T cells after dendritic cell vaccination. Time point: after dendritic cell vaccination, including at tumor progression/relapse. The assay was immunoSEQ multiplex PCR, and TCRdb's table has in-frame clones only and misses some. The sample lists around 100,000 clones, roughly 87% occurring once. The specimen comprised blood, sampled after dendritic cell vaccination. The source is a human donor with glioblastoma.

V usage is TRBV20-1 and J usage is TRBJ1-1, with D unclear. From germline, CDR1 is DFQATT and CDR2 SNEGSKA (reference sequence). The CDR3 consists of 11 residues. V was clipped by 6 bases and J by 5 bases, with 10 bases between them. DNA of the CDR3: TGCAGTGCCTACTCGGGGACTGAAGCTTTCTTT. Protein: CSAYSGTEAFF.

V is TRBV7-8 and J is TRBJ2-7, with D maybe TRBD2 (7 bases). V lost 5 bases and J lost 1, with 12 bases in between. This CDR3 is built from 14 residues. Germline values: CDR1 SGHVS, CDR2 FQNEAQ. The CDR3 DNA sequence: TGTGCCAGCAGCCCTAGCGGACAGTCCTACGAGCAGTACTTC. Protein: CASSPSGQSYEQYF.

The chain joins TRBV2 to TRBJ2-4; D remains unclear. The CDR3 consists of 15 residues. The germline V gene encodes CDR1 SNHLY and CDR2 FYNNEI. Trimming cost V 0 bases and J 0 bases, with 6 bases left between them. CDR3 DNA sequence: TGTGCCAGCAGTGAAGCTGGAGTAGCCAAAAACATTCAGTACTTC. Translation: CASSEAGVAKNIQYF. The variable domain in full, completed from reference TRBV2 and TRBJ2-4, reads EPEVTQTPSHQVTQMGQEVILRCVPISNHLYFYWYRQILGQKVEFLVSFYNNEISEKSEIFDDQFSVERPDGSNFTLKIRSTKLEDSAMYFCASSEAGVAKNIQYFGAGTRLSVL.

This clone was found once. The CDR3 bases are TGTGCCAGCAGCGGGGGGGACGTCGCCTACGAGCAGTACTTC. It specifies CASSGGDVAYEQYF. V is TRBV4-2 and J is TRBJ2-7; 7 nucleotides match TRBD2. The CDR3 has 14 residues. Germline V CDR1 and CDR2: LGHNA, YNFKEQ. V shed 5 bases, J shed 2 bases, and the junction held 6 bases outside the gene matches.

The chain employs TRBV5-1 and TRBJ2-3, with D perhaps TRBD1 (6 bases). Germline loops: CDR1 SGHRS, CDR2 YFSETQ. Trimming left V 4 bases short and J 3 bases short, with 15 bases between. CDR3 size: 15 residues. CDR3 sequence (DNA): TGCGCCAGCAGCGAAACAGGGTTGAGGACAGATACGCAGTATTTT. This translates into CASSETGLRTDTQYF.

This rearrangement joins TRBV4-1 to TRBJ1-3; a weak D match, TRBD1 (6 bases). Germline CDR1 reads MGHRA; CDR2 reads YSYEKL. This CDR3 is 18 amino acids long. The germline V and J ends were trimmed by 0 bases and 5 bases, with 20 bases remaining between them. This CDR3 reads CASSQELMGRGVRNTIYF. The CDR3 DNA reads as TGCGCCAGCAGCCAAGAATTGATGGGCAGGGGTGTGAGAAACACCATATATTTT.

The chain combines TRBV6-5 with TRBJ2-7; D remains ambiguous. CDR3 length equals 15 residues. The V end was cut by 3 bases, the J end by 7 bases, with 19 bases between. CDR1 and CDR2 from the germline V gene are MNHEY and SVGAGI. The CDR3 spells CASSYGLNSIQEQYF. DNA of the CDR3: TGTGCCAGCAGTTATGGGCTGAACAGCATTCAAGAGCAGTACTTC.

This clone appeared a single time. The chain combines TRBV5-1 with TRBJ1-2; 7 bases line up with TRBD1. Per germline, CDR1 SGHRS and CDR2 YFSETQ. This CDR3 has 15 amino acids. V shed 5 bases, J shed 5 bases, and the junction held 12 bases outside the gene matches. In DNA, the CDR3 is TGCGCCAGCAGAAAAAATACAGGGGAAGGGTATGGCTACACCTTC. Translated: CASRKNTGEGYGYTF.

The genes are TRBV6-5 and TRBJ2-5, with D unclear. Trimming shortened V by 5 bases and J by 2 bases, and 9 bases separated the two germline ends. CDR3 size: 13 residues. Germline loops: CDR1 MNHEY, CDR2 SVGAGI. The CDR3 DNA sequence: TGTGCCAGCAGTGACATTGGACAAGAGACCCAGTACTTC. As protein: CASSDIGQETQYF.

J is TRBJ2-2 and V is TRBV2, with D maybe TRBD1 (6 bases). There are 16 residues in the CDR3. The germline V gene encodes CDR1 SNHLY and CDR2 FYNNEI. Trimming shortened V by 6 bases and J by 3 bases, and 17 bases separated the two germline ends. The CDR3 sequence: CASSFIGQSYTGELFF. The CDR3 nucleotides are TGTGCCAGCAGCTTCATAGGACAGAGTTACACCGGGGAGCTGTTTTTT.

This chain links TRBV7-9 with TRBJ1-1, with 9 positions matching TRBD1. CDR1 and CDR2 from the germline V gene are SEHNR and FQNEAQ (reference sequence). The CDR3 is made up of 14 amino acids. Trimming cost V 2 bases and J 6 bases; bases outside gene matches: 4. CDR3 loop: CASSLWDRDAEAFF. The CDR3 DNA follows: TGTGCCAGCAGCTTATGGGACAGGGACGCTGAAGCTTTCTTT.

This chain uses TRBV5-1 with TRBJ1-2; 7 positions match TRBD1. Per germline, CDR1 SGHRS and CDR2 YFSETQ. Losses at the gene ends were 4 bases for V and 5 bases for J; bases not matched to a gene: 8. This CDR3 is built from 14 residues. The CDR3 bases are TGCGCCAGCAGCCGGGGTCAGGGGGAGTATGGCTACACCTTC. Translated, it gives CASSRGQGEYGYTF.

The gene calls are TRBV4-3 and TRBJ1-6; 10 bases are a match to TRBD1. The CDR3 runs 15 residues. Trimming removed 7 bases from V and 14 bases from J; junction bases left unmatched: 14. In germline, CDR1 is LGHNA, CDR2 YSLEER. The CDR3 spells CASNPGQGHATALHF. The CDR3, as DNA: TGCGCCAGCAACCCGGGACAGGGGCACGCAACGGCCCTCCACTTT.

This clone was recorded a few times. This chain uses TRBV4-3 with TRBJ1-2; a possible D gene is TRBD1 (6 bases). Trimming pared 0 bases from V and 8 bases from J, leaving 10 bases between. The CDR3 sequence is 13 residues long. The V gene's germline CDR1 is LGHNA and CDR2 YSLEER. The DNA for the CDR3 is TGCGCCAGCAGCCAAGATTGGGGGGGCGGCTACACCTTC. This translates into CASSQDWGGGYTF.

The chain combines TRBV2 with TRBJ1-3, with no clear D. CDR3 size: 14 residues. From germline, CDR1 is SNHLY and CDR2 FYNNEI. Trimming took 3 bases from V and 4 from J, leaving 10 bases between them. CDR3 in DNA: TGTGCCAGCAGTGAGGCCCCTTCCGGAAACACCATATATTTT. This translates into CASSEAPSGNTIYF.

The chain uses TRBV7-3 and TRBJ2-1; 11 bases line up with TRBD1. The trim removed 5 bases at V and 4 bases at J, leaving 7 bases unmatched. The CDR3 length is 16 residues. Germline CDR1 reads SGHTA; CDR2 reads FQGTGA. In DNA form, the CDR3 reads TGTGCCAGCAGCCCCGGCCGGGACAGGGGGTACAATGAGCAGTTCTTC. This translates into CASSPGRDRGYNEQFF. Supplemented by reference TRBV7-3 and TRBJ2-1, the full variable domain reads GAGVSQTPSNKVTEKGKYVELRCDPISGHTALYWYRQSLGQGPEFLIYFQGTGAADDSGLPNDRFFAVRPEGSVSTLKIQRTERGDSAVYLCASSPGRDRGYNEQFFGPGTRLTVL.

The rearrangement links TRBV4-1 to TRBJ1-2; a possible D gene is TRBD1 (6 bases). Trimming removed 0 bases from V and 8 bases from J, with 22 bases in between. Germline V lookup: CDR1 MGHRA, CDR2 YSYEKL. This CDR3 is 17 amino acids long. CDR3 sequence (DNA): TGCGCCAGCAGCCAAGAGGGGGCGGGGGATAGACCTAGAGGCTACACCTTC. It encodes CASSQEGAGDRPRGYTF.

This clone has a handful of counts. The germline gene is not matched at one end of the junction; a read error may be the cause. The chain carries TRBV10-3 and TRBJ1-2; TRBD1 aligns across 11 bases. The length of the CDR3 is 16 residues. Per the germline V gene, CDR1 is ENHRY and CDR2 is SYGVKD. The chain's CDR3 is CASSYQRTGGGYGYTF. CDR3 nucleotide sequence: TGTGCCAGCAGTTACCAACGGACAGGGGGCGGCTATGGCTACACCTTC.

The rearrangement uses TRBV4-2 and TRBJ2-2; 12 bases align to TRBD2. This CDR3 has 18 residues. CDR1 is LGHNA and CDR2 is YNFKEQ in the germline V gene. The ends lost 0 bases at V and 3 bases at J; junction bases unmatched: 5. The chain's CDR3 is CASSQDRASGGDTGELFF. The CDR3 nucleotides are TGTGCCAGCAGCCAAGATAGAGCTAGCGGGGGGGACACCGGGGAGCTGTTTTTT.

This chain uses TRBV6-1 with TRBJ2-2; D call uncertain. Germline V gives CDR1 MNHNS, CDR2 SASEGT. V shed 2 bases and J shed 3 bases, with 4 bases lying between them. This CDR3 has 13 amino acids. For the CDR3, the DNA is TGTGCCAGCAGTGAACTAGACACCGGGGAGCTGTTTTTT. Translation: CASSELDTGELFF.

The DNA for the CDR3 is TGTGCCAGCAGTGAAAGAAGGACAGACAATCAGCCCCAGCATTTT. This translates into CASSERRTDNQPQHF. V usage is TRBV2 and J usage is TRBJ1-5, with a possible D match to TRBD1 (6 bases). The V gene lost 2 bases and the J gene lost 3 bases, with 11 bases spanning the gap. This CDR3 comprises 15 residues. The germline V gene encodes CDR1 SNHLY and CDR2 FYNNEI.

The chain is built from TRBV27 and TRBJ2-7; TRBD2 matches 7 bases. Germline trimming cut 5 bases from V and 3 bases from J; bases unmatched to any gene: 13. The CDR3 sequence is 16 residues long. Germline CDR1 is MNHEY and CDR2 is SMNVEV (reference sequence). DNA of the CDR3: TGTGCCAGCAGTCCCAGCCGTCTAGCGGAAAACTACGAGCAGTACTTC. Translation gives CASSPSRLAENYEQYF.